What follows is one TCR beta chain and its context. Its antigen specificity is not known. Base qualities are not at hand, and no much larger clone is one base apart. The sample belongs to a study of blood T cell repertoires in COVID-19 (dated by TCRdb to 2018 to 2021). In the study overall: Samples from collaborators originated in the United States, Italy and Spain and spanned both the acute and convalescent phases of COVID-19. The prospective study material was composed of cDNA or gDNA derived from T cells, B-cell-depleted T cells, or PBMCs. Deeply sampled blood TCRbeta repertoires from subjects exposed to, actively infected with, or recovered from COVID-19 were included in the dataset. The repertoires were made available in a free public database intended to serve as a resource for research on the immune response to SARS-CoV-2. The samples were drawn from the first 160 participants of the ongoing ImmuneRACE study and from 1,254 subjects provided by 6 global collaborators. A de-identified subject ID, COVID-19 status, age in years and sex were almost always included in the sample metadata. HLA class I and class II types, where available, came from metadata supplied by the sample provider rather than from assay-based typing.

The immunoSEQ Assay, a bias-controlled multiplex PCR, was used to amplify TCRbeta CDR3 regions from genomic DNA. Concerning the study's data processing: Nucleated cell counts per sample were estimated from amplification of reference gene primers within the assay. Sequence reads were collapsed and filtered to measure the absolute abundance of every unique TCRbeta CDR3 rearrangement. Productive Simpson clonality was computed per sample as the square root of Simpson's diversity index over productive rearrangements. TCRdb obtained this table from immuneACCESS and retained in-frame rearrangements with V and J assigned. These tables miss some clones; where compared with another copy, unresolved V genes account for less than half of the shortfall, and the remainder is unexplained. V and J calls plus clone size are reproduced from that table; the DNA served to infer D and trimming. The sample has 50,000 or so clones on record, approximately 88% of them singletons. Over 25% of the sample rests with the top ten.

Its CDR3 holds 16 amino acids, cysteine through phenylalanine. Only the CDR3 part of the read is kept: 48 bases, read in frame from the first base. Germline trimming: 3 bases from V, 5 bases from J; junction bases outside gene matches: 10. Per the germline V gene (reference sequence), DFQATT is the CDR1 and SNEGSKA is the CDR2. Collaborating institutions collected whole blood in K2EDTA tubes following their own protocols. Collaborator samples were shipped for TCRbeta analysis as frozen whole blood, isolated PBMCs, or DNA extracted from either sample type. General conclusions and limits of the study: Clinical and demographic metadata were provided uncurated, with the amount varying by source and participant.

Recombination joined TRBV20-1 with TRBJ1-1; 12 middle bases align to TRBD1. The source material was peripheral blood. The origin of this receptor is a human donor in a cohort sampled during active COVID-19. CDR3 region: CSASGTGGSLRTEAFF. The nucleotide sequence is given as TGCAGTGCTAGTGGGACAGGGGGCAGTTTGAGGACTGAAGCTTTCTTT.